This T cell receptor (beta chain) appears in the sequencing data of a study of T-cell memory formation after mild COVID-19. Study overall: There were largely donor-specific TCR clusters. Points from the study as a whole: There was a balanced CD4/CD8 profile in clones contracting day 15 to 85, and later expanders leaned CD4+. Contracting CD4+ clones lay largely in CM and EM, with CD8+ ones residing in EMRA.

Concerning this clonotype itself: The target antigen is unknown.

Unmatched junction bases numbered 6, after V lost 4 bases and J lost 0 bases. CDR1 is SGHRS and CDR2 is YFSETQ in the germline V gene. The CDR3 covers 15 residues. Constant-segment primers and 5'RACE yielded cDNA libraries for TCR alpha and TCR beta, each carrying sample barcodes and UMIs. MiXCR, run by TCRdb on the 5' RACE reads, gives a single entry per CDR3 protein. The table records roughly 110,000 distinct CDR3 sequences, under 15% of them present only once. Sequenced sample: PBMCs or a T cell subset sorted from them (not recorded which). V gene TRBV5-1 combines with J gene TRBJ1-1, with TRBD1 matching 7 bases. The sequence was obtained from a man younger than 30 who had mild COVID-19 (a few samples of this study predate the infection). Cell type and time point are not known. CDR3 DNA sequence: TGCGCCAGCAGCCCACCGGGACAGATGAACACTGAAGCTTTCTTT. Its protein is CASSPPGQMNTEAFF.